The 16 T cell receptor beta chains given below trace back to one sample, sequenced in a study of identifying expanded T cells in peripheral blood (dated by TCRdb to between 2018 and 2020). Library generation was performed with the immunoSEQ multiplex PCR assay. TCRdb took over this immuneACCESS table, retaining in-frame rearrangements with V and J assigned. Such tables are incomplete; in checked studies, under half of the missing clones stem from an unresolved V gene, and the remainder is unexplained. The sample table shows 100,000 to 150,000 clones, and 75% to 90% are seen once. Jointly, the top ten make up 8.4% of the sample. Sequencing was carried out using blood. All receptors derive from a person aged 18 to 70 in good health.

The chain employs TRBV5-1 and TRBJ1-3; tentatively, D is TRBD1 (5 bases). The CDR3 totals 15 residues. Looked up from germline, CDR1 is SGHRS and CDR2 is YFSETQ. V was clipped by 3 bases and J by 0 bases, with 10 bases between them. Written as DNA, the CDR3 is TGCGCCAGCAGCTCGGACAAGAGCTCTGGAAACACCATATATTTT. As protein: CASSSDKSSGNTIYF.

The chain joins TRBV10-2 to TRBJ2-5; 10 bases agree with TRBD2. The CDR3 spans 15 residues. Germline loops: CDR1 WSHSY, CDR2 SAAADI. Trimming at V came to 8 bases and at J to 4 bases, leaving 10 bases not matched to a gene. CDR3 DNA: TGCGCCAGCTCGGGTCTAGCGGGAGTTGTAGAGACCCAGTACTTC. This gives the protein CASSGLAGVVETQYF.

This clone turned up a few times. At one end the junction does not follow the germline gene, possibly because of a read error. V gene TRBV7-2 combines with J gene TRBJ2-3; D is perhaps TRBD1 or TRBD2 (5 bases each). The germline V gene has CDR1 SGHTA and CDR2 FQGNSA. The CDR3 length is 14 residues. For the CDR3, the DNA is TGTGCCAGCAGCCCGGGGCTATTCACATATACGCAGTATTTT. This sequence encodes CASSPGLFTYTQYF.

The rearrangement joins TRBV7-9 to TRBJ1-1; D uncertain. CDR3 length: 13 amino acids. V gave up 1 base and J gave up 5 bases, with 8 bases separating them. Germline-derived CDR1 and CDR2 are SEHNR and FQNEAQ (reference sequence). CDR3 DNA: TGTGCCAGCAGCTTAGGGGTTGGGACTGAAGCTTTCTTT. Its translation is CASSLGVGTEAFF. The complete variable domain, with remaining parts taken from reference TRBV7-9 and TRBJ1-1, reads DTGVSQNPRHKITKRGQNVTFRCDPISEHNRLYWYRQTLGQGPEFLTYFQNEAQLEKSRLLSDRFSAERPKGSFSTLEIQRTEQGDSAMYLCASSLGVGTEAFFGQGTRLTVV.

This chain connects TRBV7-2 to TRBJ1-1, with 7 bases that match TRBD1. Germline-derived CDR1 and CDR2 are SGHTA and FQGNSA. The CDR3 is 14 residues long. V shed 5 bases, J shed 7 bases, and the junction held 10 bases outside the gene matches. CDR3 in DNA: TGTGCCAGCAGCCTAAAAACAGGGGCTTATGAAGCTTTCTTT. As protein: CASSLKTGAYEAFF.

The chain links TRBV7-8 to TRBJ2-3; D remains ambiguous. The CDR3 consists of 14 residues. Per the germline V gene, CDR1 is SGHVS and CDR2 is FQNEAQ. V dropped 5 bases and J dropped 2 bases, with 11 bases sitting between them. The CDR3 sequence: CASSPPLYTDTQYF. The CDR3 region has the DNA TGTGCCAGCAGCCCCCCGCTATACACAGATACGCAGTATTTT.

The chain is built from TRBV15 and TRBJ2-5; 7 nucleotides align to TRBD2. The J call may be wrong; the DNA end is better matched by TRBJ2-7. There are 16 residues in the CDR3. Germline V gene sequence: CDR1 LNHNV, CDR2 YYDKDF (reference sequence). This CDR3 reads CATSRDPGRGSHEQYF. The CDR3 DNA reads as TGTGCCACCAGCAGAGACCCGGGGAGGGGTTCCCACGAGCAGTACTTC.

The V gene is TRBV28, the J gene TRBJ1-1, with D possibly being TRBD1 (5 bases). V lost 6 bases, J lost 3 bases, and 17 bases lay in between. Germline V gene sequence: CDR1 MDHEN, CDR2 SYDVKM. The CDR3 loop spans 15 amino acids. The CDR3 reads CASSPTGGEDTEAFF. As DNA, the CDR3 is TGTGCCAGCAGCCCTACCGGAGGGGAGGACACTGAAGCTTTCTTT. The entire variable domain, with the rest obtained from reference TRBV28 and TRBJ1-1, is as follows: DVKVTQSSRYLVKRTGEKVFLECVQDMDHENMFWYRQDPGLGLRLIYFSYDVKMKEKGDIPEGYSVSREKKERFSLILESASTNQTSMYLCASSPTGGEDTEAFFGQGTRLTVV.

The chain is built from TRBV10-1 and TRBJ2-3; 8 bases are a match to TRBD1. Trimming removed 3 bases from V and 6 bases from J; junction bases left unmatched: 5. This CDR3 has 14 residues. Germline CDR1 and CDR2: WNHNN and SYGVQD (reference sequence). CDR3 sequence (DNA): TGCGCCAGCAGTGAATCAGGGGGCCTGGATACGCAGTATTTT. This encodes CASSESGGLDTQYF.

This rearrangement joins TRBV9 to TRBJ1-2, with D tentatively TRBD1 (5 bases). This CDR3 has 16 amino acids. Trimming took off 3 bases at V and 4 bases at J, with 19 bases between the two ends. CDR1 is SGDLS, CDR2 YYNGEE, per germline. This CDR3 reads CASSAGRGGNFYGYTF. CDR3 coding DNA: TGTGCCAGCAGCGCGGGCCGTGGGGGGAACTTCTATGGCTACACCTTC.

This chain uses TRBV5-4 with TRBJ2-5, with D possibly matching TRBD2 (6 bases). V was cut by 4 bases and J by 5 bases, with 18 bases left in between. There are 15 residues in the CDR3. CDR1 is SGHNT and CDR2 is YYREEE in the germline V gene (reference sequence). CDR3 loop: CASSKTVGAGETQYF. DNA for the CDR3: TGTGCCAGCAGCAAAACCGTGGGCGCGGGGGAGACCCAGTACTTC.

The gene calls are TRBV7-9 and TRBJ1-1; 8 bases match TRBD1. The CDR3 is 13 residues long. After removal of 5 bases from V and 7 bases from J, the junction contained 6 bases not matched to a gene. CDR1 is SEHNR, CDR2 FQNEAQ, per germline (reference sequence). CDR3: CASSRLDRGEAFF. CDR3 nucleotide sequence: TGTGCCAGCAGCCGCCTCGACAGGGGTGAAGCTTTCTTT.

This clone was seen just once. V usage is TRBV28 and J usage is TRBJ1-3, with D possibly matching TRBD1 (5 bases). Looked up from germline, CDR1 is MDHEN and CDR2 is SYDVKM. The CDR3 sequence is 17 residues long. With 7 bases removed from V and 2 bases from J, the gap between germline ends came to 21 bases. The CDR3 reads CASTLGGDPAPGNTIYF. CDR3 in DNA: TGTGCCAGCACCCTTGGAGGGGATCCGGCACCTGGAAACACCATATATTTT.

The chain employs TRBV5-6 and TRBJ1-1; D remains unclear. The ends were cut back, 2 bases at V and 1 base at J, with 21 bases in the middle. The CDR3 loop spans 18 amino acids. The germline V gene encodes CDR1 SGHDT and CDR2 YYEEEE. The CDR3 bases are TGTGCCAGCAGCTTACCTGCCTCGGACTCCATACCGAACACTGAAGCTTTCTTT. This gives the protein CASSLPASDSIPNTEAFF.

CDR3 DNA: TGTGCCAGCAGCTTAGGGGGCGGGACAGGGGTCAATCAGCCCCAGCATTTT. Translation gives CASSLGGGTGVNQPQHF. This rearrangement joins TRBV7-8 to TRBJ1-5; 10 bases match TRBD1. The V gene end was trimmed by 1 base and the J gene end by 3 bases; junction bases not matched to a gene: 6. The CDR3 consists of 17 residues. The germline V gene has CDR1 SGHVS and CDR2 FQNEAQ.

This chain joins TRBV10-3 and TRBJ1-1; 9 nucleotides match TRBD1. With 5 bases clipped from V and 1 base from J, the junction kept 2 bases outside the gene matches. There are 14 residues in the CDR3. The germline V gene has CDR1 ENHRY and CDR2 SYGVKD. CDR3 sequence: CAISQDRGNTEAFF. In DNA, the CDR3 is TGTGCCATCAGTCAGGACAGGGGGAACACTGAAGCTTTCTTT.